These 27 T cell receptor beta chains originate from one sample sequenced in a study of cytomegalovirus exposure and HLA in healthy donors. Assay: immunoSEQ multiplex PCR; the TCRdb copy retains only in-frame clones and omits some. This table has about 66,000 clones, approximately 96% appearing once. The sequencing sample was made of PBMCs. The receptors were sampled from a woman under 30 in good health and CMV-seropositive.

The chain uses TRBV6-4 and TRBJ2-3; TRBD1 aligns across 7 bases. The V segment lost 6 bases and the J segment 1 base; nucleotides outside the gene matches: 7. CDR3 length: 15 residues. Germline CDR1 reads MRHNA; CDR2 reads SNTAGT. CDR3 sequence: CASSIQGSGTDTQYF. CDR3 DNA sequence: TGTGCCAGCAGCATACAGGGGTCTGGCACAGATACGCAGTATTTT.

V and J are TRBV2 and TRBJ1-1, with 7 bases lining up with TRBD1. V lost 7 bases and J lost 1; bases outside the gene matches: 15. CDR1 SNHLY and CDR2 FYNNEI come from the germline V gene. The length of the CDR3 is 17 residues. The CDR3 reads CASTPQGVLPPNTEAFF. The CDR3 DNA sequence: TGTGCCAGCACCCCCCAGGGGGTACTCCCCCCGAACACTGAAGCTTTCTTT.

This chain connects TRBV30 to TRBJ2-7; D possibly corresponds to TRBD1 (5 bases). Trimming took off 7 bases at V and 3 bases at J, with 13 bases between the two ends. CDR3 length: 12 residues. Germline CDR1 reads GTSNPN; CDR2 reads SVGIG (reference sequence). The chain's CDR3 is CASTRQNYEQYF. As DNA, the CDR3 is TGTGCCTCCACCCGACAGAACTACGAGCAGTACTTC.

The genes are TRBV4-1 and TRBJ1-2; 7 bases line up with TRBD1. The CDR3 is 15 amino acids. Trimming at V came to 3 bases and at J to 0 bases, leaving 4 bases not matched to a gene. CDR1 MGHRA and CDR2 YSYEKL come from the germline V gene. The CDR3 bases are TGCGCCAGCAGCCACCGACAGGGTACTAACTATGGCTACACCTTC. It yields the protein CASSHRQGTNYGYTF.

V and J are TRBV5-4 and TRBJ2-7; 8 bases are a match to TRBD2. The length of the CDR3 is 14 residues. J lost 5 bases, V lost 0 bases, and 4 bases had no gene match. Germline V gene data show CDR1 as SGHNT and CDR2 as YYREEE (reference sequence). In DNA, the CDR3 is TGTGCCAGCAGCTTGGTAGGGACTAGTCACGAGCAGTACTTC. It encodes CASSLVGTSHEQYF.

V is TRBV15 and J is TRBJ2-7; TRBD2 matches 14 bases. Germline CDR1 is LNHNV and CDR2 is YYDKDF (reference sequence). The CDR3 loop spans 16 amino acids. J was trimmed by 4 bases and V by 1 base; bases with no gene match: 3. The CDR3 spells CATSRGTSGRRYEQYF. The CDR3, as DNA: TGTGCCACCAGCAGAGGGACTAGCGGGAGGAGGTACGAGCAGTACTTC.

The gene calls are TRBV5-4 and TRBJ2-7, with 8 bases that match TRBD1. After removal of 3 bases from V and 5 bases from J, the junction contained 7 bases not matched to a gene. Germline CDR1 is SGHNT and CDR2 is YYREEE (reference sequence). The CDR3 is 14 residues long. CDR3 in amino acids: CASSSWTGSDEQYF. CDR3 coding DNA: TGTGCCAGCAGCTCCTGGACAGGGAGCGACGAGCAGTACTTC.

This chain links TRBV18 with TRBJ2-1; 10 positions agree with TRBD2. Germline CDR1 KGHSH, CDR2 LQKENI. The CDR3 runs 15 residues. Germline trimming cut 1 base from V and 8 bases from J; bases unmatched to any gene: 5. CDR3 coding DNA: TGTGCCAGCTCACCACGGCTAGCGGGAGAGTATGAGCAGTTCTTC. Translated: CASSPRLAGEYEQFF.

V is TRBV29-1 and J is TRBJ1-5, with 9 positions matching TRBD1. Looked up from germline, CDR1 is SQVTM and CDR2 is ANQGSEA. V was pared by 0 bases and J by 4 bases, with 7 bases of the junction left unmatched. This CDR3 has 16 amino acids. CDR3 protein: CSVEEGGQGGNQPQHF. Written as DNA, the CDR3 is TGCAGCGTTGAAGAAGGGGGACAGGGAGGTAATCAGCCCCAGCATTTT.

This clone showed up just once. The chain combines TRBV10-3 with TRBJ2-7; 9 nucleotides line up with TRBD2. CDR1 and CDR2 (germline): ENHRY, SYGVKD. CDR3 length: 13 residues. The junction had 5 bases not matched to a gene; V was cut back by 4 bases and J by 7 bases. CDR3 residues: CAISGAGGGEQYF. CDR3 DNA sequence: TGTGCCATCAGTGGTGCGGGAGGGGGTGAGCAGTACTTC.

The CDR3 protein is CSARSENEQYF. The CDR3 DNA sequence: TGCAGTGCTAGGAGCGAAAACGAGCAGTACTTC. This chain links TRBV20-1 with TRBJ2-7; no clear D gene. In germline, CDR1 is DFQATT, CDR2 SNEGSKA (reference sequence). The V gene lost 3 bases and the J gene lost 5 bases, with 8 bases spanning the gap. The CDR3 is 11 amino acids.

The CDR3: CASSLSFQLAKNIQYF. The CDR3, as DNA: TGTGCCAGCAGTTTAAGCTTCCAACTAGCCAAAAACATTCAGTACTTC. J is TRBJ2-4 and V is TRBV28; no firm D call. Germline CDR1 reads MDHEN; CDR2 reads SYDVKM. This CDR3 spans 16 amino acids. With 2 bases removed from V and 0 bases from J, the gap between germline ends came to 11 bases.

J is TRBJ1-2 and V is TRBV5-8; 12 bases map to TRBD1. Per germline, CDR1 SGHTS and CDR2 YDEGEE. V lost 3 bases, J lost 2 bases, and 8 bases stayed unmatched. CDR3 length equals 17 residues. The CDR3 loop reads CASSSGGTGGANYGYTF. CDR3 sequence (DNA): TGTGCCAGCAGCTCAGGAGGGACAGGGGGCGCGAACTATGGCTACACCTTC. The whole variable domain, remainder taken from reference TRBV5-8 and TRBJ1-2, is EAGVTQSPTHLIKTRGQQATLRCSPISGHTSVYWYQQALGLGLQFLLWYDEGEERNRGNFPPRFSGRQFPNYSSELNVNALELEDSALYLCASSSGGTGGANYGYTFGSGTRLTVV.

The V and J genes are TRBV6-6 and TRBJ2-3; 13 nucleotides match TRBD2. Germline V gene sequence: CDR1 MNHNY, CDR2 SVGAGI (reference sequence). The CDR3 sequence is 15 residues long. Trimming removed 5 bases from V and 4 bases from J; junction bases left unmatched: 3. The CDR3 reads CASSTTSGRADTQYF. The CDR3 DNA sequence: TGTGCCAGCAGTACAACTAGCGGGAGGGCAGATACGCAGTATTTT.

The rearrangement joins TRBV11-3 to TRBJ2-5; 8 nucleotides line up with TRBD2. The CDR3 is 15 residues long. V dropped 5 bases and J dropped 5; count of bases not matched to a gene: 10. Per the germline V gene, CDR1 is SGHNT and CDR2 is YENEEA. The CDR3 reads CASSRGGRLEETQYF. CDR3 nucleotide sequence: TGTGCCAGCAGCCGCGGCGGGAGGCTTGAGGAGACCCAGTACTTC.

The CDR3 sequence: CASSQVEKGAAGELFF. The CDR3 region has the DNA TGCGCCAGCAGCCAAGTGGAGAAAGGGGCGGCCGGGGAGCTGTTTTTT. The rearrangement links TRBV4-1 to TRBJ2-2, with D possibly matching TRBD1 (5 bases). The CDR3 totals 16 residues. CDR1 and CDR2 (germline): MGHRA, YSYEKL. V shed 1 base and J shed 6 bases, with 15 bases lying between them.

CDR3 bases: TGTGCCAGCAGCGCACCAGTCGGGGGAGAGACCCAGTACTTC. Residues: CASSAPVGGETQYF. V usage is TRBV9 and J usage is TRBJ2-5; a possible D gene is TRBD2 (6 bases). The V and J ends lost 3 bases and 4 bases respectively, with 13 bases between them. Germline V gene lookup returns CDR1 SGDLS and CDR2 YYNGEE. CDR3 length: 14 amino acids.

The V gene is TRBV6-1, the J gene TRBJ2-1; D might be TRBD2 (5 bases). The CDR3 is 15 residues long. CDR1 is MNHNS and CDR2 is SASEGT in the germline V gene. With 6 bases removed from V and 3 bases from J, the gap between germline ends came to 15 bases. CDR3 loop: CASRRGGTNYNEQFF. In DNA form, the CDR3 reads TGTGCCAGCAGGAGAGGAGGCACGAACTACAATGAGCAGTTCTTC.

The chain recombines TRBV5-6 with TRBJ2-5; TRBD1 matches 11 bases. Trimming took 2 bases from V and 4 from J; bases not matched to a gene: 13. The CDR3 spans 18 residues. In germline, CDR1 is SGHDT, CDR2 YYEEEE. CDR3 region: CASSLRVGTGGAVETQYF. The CDR3 nucleotides read TGTGCCAGCAGCTTACGGGTAGGGACAGGGGGAGCAGTAGAGACCCAGTACTTC.

Concerning this clone itself: Germline and junction disagree at one end, which may indicate a read error. The chain combines TRBV6-1 with TRBJ2-1; D call uncertain. The germline gives CDR1 MNHNS, CDR2 SASEGT. There are 8 residues in the CDR3. The CDR3 spells CASSESIF. As DNA, the CDR3 is TGTGCCAGCAGTGAATCAATCTTC.

This clone was counted once. This chain uses TRBV19 with TRBJ1-5; possibly TRBD1 for D (5 bases). V was clipped by 4 bases and J by 5 bases, with 9 bases between them. This CDR3 is 13 amino acids long. The germline V gene has CDR1 LNHDA and CDR2 SQIVND (reference sequence). CDR3 DNA: TGTGCCAGTAGTAACAGGTTCGATCAGCCCCAGCATTTT. Protein: CASSNRFDQPQHF.

This sequence joins TRBV6-5 and TRBJ1-1; tentatively, D is TRBD1 (5 bases). The CDR3 is made up of 12 amino acids. Germline V gene sequence: CDR1 MNHEY, CDR2 SVGAGI. V was trimmed by 7 bases and J by 1 base, leaving 7 bases between them. This chain's CDR3 is CASTTGNTEAFF. In DNA form, the CDR3 reads TGTGCCAGCACCACAGGGAACACTGAAGCTTTCTTT.

The V and J genes are TRBV5-7 and TRBJ2-7; TRBD1 agrees at 7 bases. TRBV5-7 is assigned to the ORF class and has an uncertain function. CDR3 length equals 14 residues. V was clipped by 4 bases and J by 2 bases; unmatched bases: 6. The CDR3 loop reads CASSGAGTAYEQYF. The CDR3 DNA sequence: TGTGCCAGCAGCGGAGCCGGGACAGCCTACGAGCAGTACTTC.

The genes are TRBV2 and TRBJ2-3; 9 nucleotides align to TRBD2. The V segment lost 8 bases and the J segment 1 base; nucleotides outside the gene matches: 1. Germline CDR1 and CDR2: SNHLY and FYNNEI. The CDR3 extends over 13 amino acids. The CDR3 sequence is CASRTSGTDTQYF. CDR3 sequence (DNA): TGTGCCAGCCGGACTAGCGGCACAGATACGCAGTATTTT.

J is TRBJ2-7 and V is TRBV5-1; D is possibly TRBD1 (5 bases). CDR3 length: 14 residues. In germline, CDR1 is SGHRS, CDR2 YFSETQ. The V gene lost 4 bases and the J gene lost 1 base, with 12 bases spanning the gap. CDR3 amino acids: CASSRVRGSYEQYF. CDR3 sequence (DNA): TGCGCCAGCAGCCGGGTTAGGGGTTCCTACGAGCAGTACTTC.

Only a few counts were recorded for this clone. This chain joins TRBV7-9 and TRBJ1-4; 9 bases line up with TRBD1. Germline V gives CDR1 SEHNR, CDR2 FQNEAQ (reference sequence). The V and J ends lost 3 bases and 6 bases, in that order; junction bases with no gene match: 2. This CDR3 has 14 amino acids. The CDR3 nucleotides read TGTGCCAGCAGCTTTGGGACAGGGTATGAAAAACTGTTTTTT. Its protein is CASSFGTGYEKLFF.

This clone appeared a single time. V and J are TRBV5-1 and TRBJ1-1; tentatively, D is TRBD1 (6 bases). Trimming stripped 4 bases from V and 1 base from J, with 11 bases between. Germline CDR1 SGHRS, CDR2 YFSETQ. The CDR3 is made up of 14 amino acids. In nucleotides, the CDR3 is TGCGCCAGCAGCCCGATGACAGGGAACACTGAAGCTTTCTTT. Translated: CASSPMTGNTEAFF.